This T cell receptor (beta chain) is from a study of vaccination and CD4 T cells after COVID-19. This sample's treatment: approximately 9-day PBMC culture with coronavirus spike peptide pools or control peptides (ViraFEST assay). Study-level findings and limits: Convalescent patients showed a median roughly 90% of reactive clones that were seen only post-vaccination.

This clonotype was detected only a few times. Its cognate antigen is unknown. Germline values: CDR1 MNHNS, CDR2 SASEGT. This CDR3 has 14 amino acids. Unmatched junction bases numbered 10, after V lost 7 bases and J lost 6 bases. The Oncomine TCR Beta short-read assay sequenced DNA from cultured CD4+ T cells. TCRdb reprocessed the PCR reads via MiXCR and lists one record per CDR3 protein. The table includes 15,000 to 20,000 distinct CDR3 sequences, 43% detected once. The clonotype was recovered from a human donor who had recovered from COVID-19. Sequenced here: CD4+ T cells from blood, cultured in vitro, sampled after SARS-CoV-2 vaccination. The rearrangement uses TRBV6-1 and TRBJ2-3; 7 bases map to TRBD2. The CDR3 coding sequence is TGTGCCAGCACTGGGACTATTCCTCCCGATACGCAGTATTTT. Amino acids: CASTGTIPPDTQYF.